Listed here is a single T cell receptor (beta chain). The data were obtained in a study of blood T cell repertoires in COVID-19. Assay used: immunoSEQ multiplex PCR; TCRdb lists only in-frame clones, some missing. The sample includes about 390,000 clones, more than 75% of them seen just once. Germline values: CDR1 MGHDK, CDR2 SYGVNS. The CDR3 has 14 residues. The ends lost 8 bases at V and 11 bases at J; junction bases unmatched: 11. Sequenced input: PBMCs or T cells enriched from blood (not recorded which). V gene TRBV25-1 combines with J gene TRBJ1-4; 10 bases line up with TRBD1. This TCR derives from a woman aged 45 to 65 who had recovered from COVID-19. The CDR3 is CASSLRDRGGKLFF. The DNA for the CDR3 is TGTGCCAGCTCTCTCCGGGACAGGGGTGGGAAACTGTTTTTT.